This TCR beta chain was documented in a study of cytomegalovirus exposure and HLA in healthy donors. Trimming took 1 base from V and 2 from J, leaving 9 bases between them. The CDR3 is 14 residues long. CDR1 and CDR2 (germline): SGHVS, FQNEAQ. About this clone itself: What it binds is unknown.

Whole-study results and caveats: Highly shared sequence variants in one cluster were likely a sequencing artifact.

The primer mix had 60 Vbeta and 13 Jbeta primers. Profiling relied on immunoSEQ multiplex PCR, and the TCRdb table lists in-frame clones only, not all of them. Of 150,000 or so clones in the sample, approximately 82% were seen once. The sequenced sample was PBMCs. This clonotype originated in a woman aged 50 to 60 in good health and CMV-seropositive. The V call is TRBV7-8, the J call TRBJ2-7; D gene ambiguous. The CDR3 spells CASSLVEKPYEQYF. The CDR3 DNA follows: TGTGCCAGCAGCTTAGTGGAGAAGCCCTACGAGCAGTACTTC.